The 18 T cell receptor beta chains in this list originate from one sample, sequenced in a study of T-cell reconstitution after alpha-beta-depleted transplantation in children. Construction of the TCRbeta library involved unique molecular identifiers. In TCRdb, the PCR reads were re-called with MiXCR into one record per CDR3 protein. Of about 17,000 distinct CDR3 sequences in the sample, roughly 5.3% were seen once. The sequencing used PBMCs, collected before TCRalphabeta/CD19-depleted stem cell transplant. Source of these receptors: a boy younger than 18 with acute lymphoblastic leukemia, due to receive a stem cell transplant.

This clonotype was recorded many times. This chain joins TRBV5-6 and TRBJ2-5; D is possibly TRBD1 (5 bases). Germline assignment: CDR1 SGHDT and CDR2 YYEEEE. The CDR3 has 14 residues. V lost 3 bases and J lost 5, with 14 bases in between. CDR3 loop: CASSWGPSGETQYF. The CDR3 nucleotides read TGTGCCAGCAGCTGGGGCCCTAGTGGTGAGACCCAGTACTTC.

The V gene is TRBV4-2, the J gene TRBJ2-2; no clear D. There are 16 residues in the CDR3. V lost 4 bases and J 4 bases, leaving 16 bases between the germline ends. The V gene's germline CDR1 is LGHNA and CDR2 YNFKEQ. This CDR3 is CASSPGYVWGTGELFF. DNA for the CDR3: TGTGCCAGCAGCCCCGGGTACGTCTGGGGCACCGGGGAGCTGTTTTTT.

This clonotype was observed at least ten times. The chain combines TRBV29-1 with TRBJ2-3; 11 bases are shared with TRBD2. With 0 bases clipped from V and 4 bases from J, the junction kept 9 bases outside the gene matches. CDR3 size: 17 residues. The germline CDR1 and CDR2 sequences are SQVTM and ANQGSEA. The CDR3 DNA reads TGCAGCGTTGAAGATCAAGGGCTAGCGGGGGGCCCAGATACGCAGTATTTT. This codes for CSVEDQGLAGGPDTQYF.

This clonotype was seen many times. The chain has TRBV5-1 and TRBJ2-3, with 15 bases fitting TRBD2. With V trimmed by 3 bases and J by 7 bases, 6 bases remained unmatched. This CDR3 is built from 16 residues. CDR1 SGHRS and CDR2 YFSETQ come from the germline V gene. The CDR3 DNA reads as TGCGCCAGCAGCTCGAGGACTAGCGGGGGGGTATATACGCAGTATTTT. Translated: CASSSRTSGGVYTQYF.

This clonotype was seen many times. This sequence joins TRBV5-6 and TRBJ1-5; tentatively, D is TRBD1 (6 bases). Per germline, CDR1 SGHDT and CDR2 YYEEEE. Trimming left V 4 bases short and J 3 bases short, with 14 bases between. This CDR3 comprises 15 residues. CDR3 DNA sequence: TGTGCCAGCAGCCTACAGGGTTATCCCAATCAGCCCCAGCATTTT. It codes for CASSLQGYPNQPQHF. The full variable domain, completed using reference TRBV5-6 and TRBJ1-5, is DAGVTQSPTHLIKTRGQQVTLRCSPKSGHDTVSWYQQALGQGPQFIFQYYEEEERQRGNFPDRFSGHQFPNYSSELNVNALLLGDSALYLCASSLQGYPNQPQHFGDGTRLSIL.

Ten or more counts support this clonotype. This chain joins TRBV11-2 and TRBJ2-7, with TRBD1 matching over 10 bases. The CDR3 loop spans 15 amino acids. Trimming removed 1 base from V and 5 bases from J; junction bases left unmatched: 5. Per the germline V gene, CDR1 is SGHAT and CDR2 is FQNNGV. CDR3 sequence reads: CASSLGGTGVNEQYF. CDR3 coding DNA: TGTGCCAGCAGCTTAGGTGGGACAGGGGTCAACGAGCAGTACTTC.

This clonotype was counted ten times or more. The rearrangement joins TRBV14 to TRBJ2-7; D is unclear. Germline-derived CDR1 and CDR2 are SGHDN and FVKESK. V was cut by 4 bases and J by 2 bases, with 15 bases left in between. The CDR3 runs 15 residues. The CDR3 DNA is TGTGCCAGCAGCCGAGAAGAGGCGTTACCCTACGAGCAGTACTTC. It is translated as CASSREEALPYEQYF.

The sample holds many counts of this clonotype. The J gene is TRBJ1-2, the V gene TRBV18, with 8 bases matching TRBD1. CDR3 length: 13 residues. V was clipped by 3 bases and J by 5 bases; unmatched bases: 2. Germline lookup yields CDR1 KGHSH and CDR2 LQKENI. CDR3 loop: CASSPDRDYGYTF. CDR3 nucleotides: TGTGCCAGCTCACCGGACAGGGATTATGGCTACACCTTC.

This clonotype was seen at least ten times. The chain is built from TRBV6-4 and TRBJ1-1; unclear D gene. V was pared by 4 bases and J by 1 base, with 7 bases between. CDR1 and CDR2 from the germline V gene are MRHNA and SNTAGT. The CDR3 loop spans 13 amino acids. The CDR3 region is CASSAEGNTEAFF. CDR3 DNA sequence: TGTGCCAGCAGTGCAGAGGGGAACACTGAAGCTTTCTTT.

At least ten counts were recorded for this clonotype. This chain uses TRBV3-1 with TRBJ1-1; 8 bases align to TRBD1. The CDR3 runs to 17 residues. Per germline, CDR1 LGHDT and CDR2 YNNKEL (reference sequence). With 4 bases clipped from V and 4 bases from J, the junction kept 14 bases outside the gene matches. The CDR3 loop reads CASSPGPDRVLSTEAFF. CDR3 in DNA: TGTGCCAGCAGCCCGGGACCGGACAGGGTTTTGAGCACTGAAGCTTTCTTT.

The sample holds many counts of this clonotype. The chain has TRBV9 and TRBJ1-6, with TRBD1 as a possible D gene (5 bases). V was cut by 4 bases and J by 10 bases, with 18 bases left in between. The V gene's germline CDR1 is SGDLS and CDR2 YYNGEE. This CDR3 has 15 residues. CDR3 bases: TGTGCCAGCAGCCCCCGCGAAGGGGTAGGGTCACCCCTCCACTTT. It specifies CASSPREGVGSPLHF. Together with reference TRBV9 and TRBJ1-6, the CDR3 gives the full variable domain: DSGVTQTPKHLITATGQRVTLRCSPRSGDLSVYWYQQSLDQGLQFLIQYYNGEERAKGNILERFSAQQFPDLHSELNLSSLELGDSALYFCASSPREGVGSPLHFGNGTRLTVT.

The V call is TRBV18, the J call TRBJ1-2; D gene unclear. Germline V gene lookup returns CDR1 KGHSH and CDR2 LQKENI. V was cut by 2 bases and J by 0 bases, with 13 bases left in between. The CDR3 consists of 16 residues. CDR3 in DNA: TGTGCCAGCTCACCAAGGGCCAGCACTTCTAACTATGGCTACACCTTC. Its translation is CASSPRASTSNYGYTF. Full variable domain (rest looked up from reference TRBV18 and TRBJ1-2): NAGVMQNPRHLVRRRGQEARLRCSPMKGHSHVYWYRQLPEEGLKFMVYLQKENIIDESGMPKERFSAEFPKEGPSILRIQQVVRGDSAAYFCASSPRASTSNYGYTFGSGTRLTVV.

This clonotype has at least ten counts. The chain joins TRBV3-1 to TRBJ2-7, with TRBD1 matching 8 bases. Germline assignment: CDR1 LGHDT and CDR2 YNNKEL (reference sequence). The CDR3 is 16 amino acids. V was pared by 1 base and J by 7 bases, with 12 bases of the junction left unmatched. DNA for the CDR3: TGTGCCAGCAGCCAAGGATCAGGGGGCTCTATGAGGGAGCAGTACTTC. Its protein is CASSQGSGGSMREQYF.

This clonotype was counted at least ten times. V gene TRBV15 combines with J gene TRBJ2-1, with 7 bases fitting TRBD2. The CDR3 consists of 16 residues. Germline V gene sequence: CDR1 LNHNV, CDR2 YYDKDF (reference sequence). The V segment lost 4 bases and the J segment 3 bases; nucleotides outside the gene matches: 9. The CDR3 region is CATSKPRGESYNEQFF. The CDR3 DNA sequence: TGTGCCACCAGCAAACCCCGGGGGGAAAGCTACAATGAGCAGTTCTTC.

This clonotype is medium-sized (0.01 to 0.1%) in the sample. V gene TRBV5-6 combines with J gene TRBJ1-1; D is ambiguous. CDR3 length equals 12 residues. Trimming stripped 4 bases from V and 7 bases from J, with 11 bases between. Looked up from germline, CDR1 is SGHDT and CDR2 is YYEEEE. The CDR3 bases are TGTGCCAGCAGCCGTACACTAAATGAAGCTTTCTTT. It translates to CASSRTLNEAFF.

This clonotype was seen many times. The V and J genes are TRBV12-3 or TRBV12-4 and TRBJ1-3; D perhaps matches TRBD1 (6 bases). V lost 6 bases, J lost 0 bases, and 15 bases lay in between. This CDR3 has 16 residues. The CDR3 spells CASRTSGTPSGNTIYF. CDR3 sequence (DNA): TGTGCCAGCAGGACATCCGGGACACCCTCTGGAAACACCATATATTTT.

This clonotype has a handful of counts. The chain has TRBV19 and TRBJ2-1; 9 bases match TRBD2. The ends lost 8 bases at V and 7 bases at J; junction bases unmatched: 9. The germline V gene encodes CDR1 LNHDA and CDR2 SQIVND (reference sequence). The CDR3 contains 14 residues. Here the CDR3 reads CASSARAGGNEQFF. The CDR3, as DNA: TGTGCCAGTTCGGCACGAGCGGGGGGTAATGAGCAGTTCTTC.

This clonotype was seen many times. This chain uses TRBV20-1 with TRBJ2-2; no reliable D call. Germline lookup yields CDR1 DFQATT and CDR2 SNEGSKA (reference sequence). Trimming left V 0 bases short and J 2 bases short, with 13 bases between. The CDR3 runs 16 residues. The CDR3 DNA reads as TGCAGTGCTAGAGATCATGAGCTCCCCAACACCGGGGAGCTGTTTTTT. It translates to CSARDHELPNTGELFF.